The 19 T cell receptor beta chains listed next were all sequenced from one sample in a study of blood T cell repertoires in COVID-19. Data came from immunoSEQ multiplex PCR; TCRdb stores just in-frame clones and leaves some out. The table records 200,000 or so clones, about 90% of them present only once. Input material: peripheral blood. These receptors came from a woman between 45 and 65 years old with acute or convalescent COVID-19.

This clone was detected ten times or more. This chain links TRBV28 with TRBJ1-6; weak D call: TRBD1 (6 bases). The CDR3 has 15 amino acids. From germline, CDR1 is MDHEN and CDR2 SYDVKM. V lost 3 bases to trimming and J lost 5 bases, with 11 bases between them. The CDR3 loop reads CASSFMGADNSPLHF. DNA for the CDR3: TGTGCCAGCAGTTTTATGGGGGCGGATAATTCACCCCTCCACTTT. The full variable domain, completed using reference TRBV28 and TRBJ1-6, is DVKVTQSSRYLVKRTGEKVFLECVQDMDHENMFWYRQDPGLGLRLIYFSYDVKMKEKGDIPEGYSVSREKKERFSLILESASTNQTSMYLCASSFMGADNSPLHFGNGTRLTVT.

V usage is TRBV24-1 and J usage is TRBJ1-2; tentatively, D is TRBD1 (6 bases). In germline, CDR1 is KGHDR, CDR2 SFDVKD. The CDR3 has 15 residues. V was shortened by 4 bases and J by 10 bases, with 21 bases between the two germline ends. The CDR3 region is CATSDPSSDSPLYTF. CDR3 in DNA: TGTGCCACCAGTGACCCTTCCTCGGACAGTCCCCTCTACACCTTC.

The J gene is TRBJ1-2, the V gene TRBV5-1; 12 nucleotides line up with TRBD1. Unmatched junction bases numbered 10, after V lost 0 bases and J lost 4 bases. There are 18 residues in the CDR3. Germline CDR1 and CDR2: SGHRS and YFSETQ. The CDR3 here is CASSLAGTGGTAIYGYTF. CDR3 sequence (DNA): TGCGCCAGCAGCTTGGCGGGGACAGGGGGCACGGCCATCTATGGCTACACCTTC.

This rearrangement joins TRBV2 to TRBJ1-5, with 9 bases that match TRBD1. The CDR3 spans 15 residues. The V segment lost 6 bases and the J segment 3 bases; nucleotides outside the gene matches: 6. Germline lookup yields CDR1 SNHLY and CDR2 FYNNEI. CDR3 sequence: CASRPGQGFNQPQHF. The CDR3 coding sequence is TGTGCCAGCAGGCCGGGACAGGGATTCAATCAGCCCCAGCATTTT. Full variable domain (rest looked up from reference TRBV2 and TRBJ1-5): EPEVTQTPSHQVTQMGQEVILRCVPISNHLYFYWYRQILGQKVEFLVSFYNNEISEKSEIFDDQFSVERPDGSNFTLKIRSTKLEDSAMYFCASRPGQGFNQPQHFGDGTRLSIL.

This clone was seen once. This rearrangement joins TRBV5-6 to TRBJ2-7; a possible D gene is TRBD2 (5 bases). With 1 base removed from V and 0 bases from J, the gap between germline ends came to 8 bases. CDR1 and CDR2 (germline): SGHDT, YYEEEE. The CDR3 runs 14 residues. CDR3 bases: TGTGCCAGCAGCTTGCTCCGGGACTCCTACGAGCAGTACTTC. Protein product: CASSLLRDSYEQYF. The variable domain in full, with the rest retrieved from reference TRBV5-6 and TRBJ2-7, is DAGVTQSPTHLIKTRGQQVTLRCSPKSGHDTVSWYQQALGQGPQFIFQYYEEEERQRGNFPDRFSGHQFPNYSSELNVNALLLGDSALYLCASSLLRDSYEQYFGPGTRLTVT.

V and J are TRBV30 and TRBJ2-7; 9 bases fit TRBD1. CDR1 GTSNPN and CDR2 SVGIG come from the germline V gene (reference sequence). Trimming removed 6 bases from V and 5 bases from J; junction bases left unmatched: 20. The CDR3 extends over 17 amino acids. The CDR3 DNA reads as TGTGCCTGCCCAAGAGAACCCGGGACAGGGAACTTGGACGAGCAGTACTTC. This sequence encodes CACPREPGTGNLDEQYF.

The gene calls are TRBV6-1 and TRBJ2-3; 8 bases map to TRBD2. CDR3 size: 15 residues. CDR1 is MNHNS and CDR2 is SASEGT in the germline V gene. Germline trimming cut 3 bases from V and 7 bases from J; bases unmatched to any gene: 9. The CDR3 nucleotides read TGTGCCAGCAGTGATCCGGGACTAGGAAGGAATACGCAGTATTTT. This codes for CASSDPGLGRNTQYF.

The CDR3 coding sequence is TGTGCCAGCATACCCTGGGCTGTTTTCTGGATCGAGCAGTACTTC. It is translated as CASIPWAVFWIEQYF. The chain joins TRBV21-1 to TRBJ2-7; whether TRBD1, the table's D call, matches the DNA was not checked. TRBV21-1 is recorded as a pseudogene. The CDR3 totals 15 residues.

The CDR3 nucleotides read TGTGCCATCAGTGAGGGACAGGGTGATTGGGATACGCAGTATTTT. It translates to CAISEGQGDWDTQYF. V usage is TRBV10-3 and J usage is TRBJ2-3, with TRBD1 matching 8 bases. V lost 2 bases to trimming and J lost 6 bases; unmatched junction nucleotides: 7. CDR1 is ENHRY, CDR2 SYGVKD, per germline. This CDR3 region has 15 residues.

The V call is TRBV12-3 or TRBV12-4, the J call TRBJ2-7; no clear D gene. This CDR3 contains 13 residues. V was trimmed by 1 base and J by 6 bases, leaving 10 bases between them. The CDR3 spells CASSLGVRLEQYF. Written as DNA, the CDR3 is TGTGCCAGCAGTTTAGGGGTCCGACTCGAGCAGTACTTC.

The V gene is TRBV18, the J gene TRBJ2-1, with 9 bases aligning to TRBD1. The length of the CDR3 is 14 residues. The V gene's germline CDR1 is KGHSH and CDR2 LQKENI. V trimming: 3 bases; J trimming: 7 bases; junction bases outside the gene matches: 4. This CDR3 reads CASSPETGGNEQFF. In DNA, the CDR3 is TGTGCCAGCTCACCTGAGACAGGGGGAAATGAGCAGTTCTTC.

The V and J genes are TRBV6-5 and TRBJ1-1; TRBD1 is a possible D gene (6 bases). V dropped 1 base and J dropped 3 bases, with 9 bases sitting between them. CDR3 size: 14 residues. Per germline, CDR1 MNHEY and CDR2 SVGAGI. The CDR3 reads CASSYFRGDTEAFF. The CDR3 DNA is TGTGCCAGCAGTTACTTCAGGGGTGACACTGAAGCTTTCTTT.

The chain joins TRBV19 to TRBJ2-5, with D perhaps TRBD1 (6 bases). Per germline, CDR1 LNHDA and CDR2 SQIVND (reference sequence). The CDR3 spans 14 residues. Trimming took 5 bases from V and 2 from J, leaving 12 bases between them. The CDR3 coding sequence is TGTGCCAGTAGTCCAACAGGGCTACAAGAGACCCAGTACTTC. It specifies CASSPTGLQETQYF.

The rearrangement links TRBV18 to TRBJ1-4; D not resolved. CDR3 length equals 15 residues. Germline CDR1 reads KGHSH; CDR2 reads LQKENI. Trimming took off 0 bases at V and 4 bases at J, with 9 bases between the two ends. Here the CDR3 reads CASSPPGRYNEKLFF. CDR3 DNA sequence: TGTGCCAGCTCACCACCGGGGAGATATAATGAAAAACTGTTTTTT.

The chain combines TRBV6-5 with TRBJ1-1; possible D gene TRBD1, 6 bases. V lost 7 bases and J 5 bases, leaving 14 bases between the germline ends. The CDR3 is made up of 13 amino acids. Germline values: CDR1 MNHEY, CDR2 SVGAGI. This CDR3 reads CASTRIRGTEAFF. In DNA form, the CDR3 reads TGTGCCAGCACCCGGATAAGGGGGACTGAAGCTTTCTTT.

The V call is TRBV5-1, the J call TRBJ2-3, with 7 nucleotides matching TRBD2. Germline trimming cut 0 bases from V and 0 bases from J; bases unmatched to any gene: 4. Germline loops: CDR1 SGHRS, CDR2 YFSETQ. CDR3 size: 16 residues. The CDR3, as DNA: TGCGCCAGCAGCTTGGGGGGGGGACTAAGCACAGATACGCAGTATTTT. Translated, it gives CASSLGGGLSTDTQYF.

The chain recombines TRBV5-1 with TRBJ1-1, with a tentative D call TRBD1 (6 bases). Germline V gives CDR1 SGHRS, CDR2 YFSETQ. The CDR3 sequence is 12 residues long. V lost 4 bases and J 9 bases, leaving 13 bases between the germline ends. The DNA for the CDR3 is TGCGCCAGCAGCGATCAGGGGAGTCAAGCTTTCTTT. Translating gives CASSDQGSQAFF.

The J gene is TRBJ2-3, the V gene TRBV6-5; 8 bases align to TRBD1. This CDR3 is built from 14 residues. J was trimmed by 4 bases and V by 8 bases; bases with no gene match: 8. CDR1 and CDR2 from the germline V gene are MNHEY and SVGAGI. The DNA for the CDR3 is TGTGCCAGCGAAACAGGGGGTAGCGCAGATACGCAGTATTTT. Its protein product is CASETGGSADTQYF.

The V gene is TRBV12-3 or TRBV12-4, the J gene TRBJ2-3; possible D gene TRBD1, 6 bases. The V end lost 5 bases, the J end lost 7 bases, and 10 bases lay between the germline ends. The CDR3 length is 12 residues. The CDR3 DNA reads TGTGCCAGCAGTCCTACAGGGAATACGCAGTATTTT. Encoded protein: CASSPTGNTQYF.